This is a list of T cell receptor beta chains from one sample in a study of blood T cell repertoires in COVID-19. Measured with immunoSEQ multiplex PCR; TCRdb has only the in-frame clones, and not every one. This sample carries a few hundred thousand clones, over 80% of them seen once, and the ten largest clones take around 6.5%. Sequenced material: PBMCs or T cells enriched from blood (not recorded which). These receptors all come from a woman aged 40 to 49 who had recovered from COVID-19. Each CDR3 is given with its conserved first and last residue. The order of the fields is D gene, J gene, V gene, CDR3 protein. The D gene is left open where the match is weak.

TRBD1 | TRBJ1-1 | TRBV11-3 | CASSFSPRDRGTEAFF
NA | TRBJ1-1 | TRBV7-2 | CASTLGRMNTEAFF
TRBD1 | TRBJ2-1 | TRBV5-1 | CASSPPGQGIGEQFF
NA | TRBJ1-2 | TRBV5-8 | CARGAEGYTF
NA | TRBJ1-6 | TRBV4-3 | CASSPKGAGDNSPLHF
TRBD1 | TRBJ1-2 | TRBV11-2 | CASSFGTVYGYTF
NA | TRBJ2-3 | TRBV30 | CAWSVDSFDTQYF
TRBD1 | TRBJ1-2 | TRBV11-2 | CASSLGSGQAYFGYTF
NA | TRBJ1-4 | TRBV18 | CASSPDSATNEKLFF
NA | TRBJ1-1 | TRBV30 | CAWRARVDTEAFF
TRBD1 | TRBJ2-3 | TRBV3-1/TRBV3-2 | CASTQTGEDTQYF
NA | TRBJ2-2 | TRBV11-2 | CASSLGRGTGELFF
TRBD2 | TRBJ2-2 | TRBV24-1 | CATSDLGTSGANTGELFF
TRBD1 | TRBJ1-2 | TRBV10-3 | CAISESGQLYGYTF
NA | TRBJ2-1 | TRBV20-1 | CSGRVYNEQFF
TRBD1 | TRBJ1-4 | TRBV9 | CASSVEAGGSPKEKLFF
NA | TRBJ2-7 | TRBV15 | CATSVRRGSSYEQYF
TRBD1 | TRBJ1-2 | TRBV27 | CASSQNAPGQAYGYTF
TRBD2 | TRBJ2-3 | TRBV10-2 | CASTVAGPDTQYF
NA | TRBJ2-7 | TRBV19 | CASSISGTSSYEQYF
TRBD2 | TRBJ2-3 | TRBV7-8 | CASSLLPSGSIADTQYF